Included here is one T cell receptor beta chain sequence, with context. Its antigen is still unknown. Trimming cost V 2 bases and J 0 bases; bases outside gene matches: 21. CDR1 and CDR2 from the germline V gene are MGHRA and YSYEKL. This CDR3 has 22 amino acids. The data are from a study of identical twins. Study-wide findings and caveats: Insertions ran lower in abundant cord blood beta clonotypes, though not in memory repertoires.

TCRdb processed the 5' RACE reads anew with MiXCR; each CDR3 protein has one entry. The table includes some 440,000 distinct CDR3 sequences, more than 20% detected once. These data were also reused for a study on T cells expressing NK-cell markers.

Sequenced sample: CD4+ T cells sorted from blood. The chain combines TRBV4-1 with TRBJ2-1, with 8 bases aligning to TRBD2. This TCR was sampled from a woman aged 18-29 years in good health. CDR3 DNA: TGCGCCAGCAGCCAACGCGGGGAGAGAGGACTAGCCCGGGTGAGCTCCTACAATGAGCAGTTCTTC. Its translation is CASSQRGERGLARVSSYNEQFF.